These 5 T cell receptor beta chains came from one sample sequenced in a study of naive and memory T cell subsets. No antigens are known for them. The beta constant-region primer was an equimolar mix of two oligonucleotides covering TRBC1 and TRBC2. Four rounds of PCR amplified the ligated cDNA using nested alpha and beta constant-region primers plus SP2. Via MiXCR, TCRdb re-called the UMI-ligation and nested PCR reads, giving one row per CDR3 protein. The sample lists some 110,000 distinct CDR3 sequences, more than 14% occurring once. The study's findings and limits: Naive repertoires, especially CD8, held a few larger clonotypes, possibly memory cells re-expressing CD45RA.

The sample consisted of naive CD8+ T cells from blood. All receptors come from a human donor in good health.

This clonotype has just a few counts. The chain links TRBV4-3 to TRBJ2-3; possible D gene TRBD2, 6 bases. CDR3 length equals 14 residues. The germline CDR1 and CDR2 sequences are LGHNA and YSLEER. Trimming took off 1 base at V and 6 bases at J, with 11 bases between the two ends. CDR3 in DNA: TGCGCCAGCAGCCAAGCCGGGACTCCGGATACGCAGTATTTT. Amino acid sequence: CASSQAGTPDTQYF.

There are a few counts of this clonotype. This chain links TRBV28 with TRBJ1-1; 7 bases line up with TRBD1. The trim removed 7 bases at V and 1 base at J, leaving 6 bases unmatched. Germline lookup yields CDR1 MDHEN and CDR2 SYDVKM. CDR3 length equals 14 residues. Here the CDR3 reads CASNMDRRNTEAFF. The CDR3 bases are TGTGCCAGCAACATGGACAGGAGGAACACTGAAGCTTTCTTT. The full variable domain, completed using reference TRBV28 and TRBJ1-1, is DVKVTQSSRYLVKRTGEKVFLECVQDMDHENMFWYRQDPGLGLRLIYFSYDVKMKEKGDIPEGYSVSREKKERFSLILESASTNQTSMYLCASNMDRRNTEAFFGQGTRLTVV.

This clonotype was picked up many times. The chain recombines TRBV7-8 with TRBJ2-7; D call uncertain. Germline CDR1 and CDR2: SGHVS and FQNEAQ. There are 14 residues in the CDR3. V gave up 1 base and J gave up 1 base, with 8 bases separating them. DNA for the CDR3: TGTGCCAGCAGCTTAGGCGGCGGATCCTACGAGCAGTACTTC. This encodes CASSLGGGSYEQYF. The full variable domain, in which reference TRBV7-8 and TRBJ2-7 provide the parts outside the CDR3, is GAGVSQSPRYKVAKRGQDVALRCDPISGHVSLFWYQQALGQGPEFLTYFQNEAQLDKSGLPSDRFFAERPEGSVSTLKIQRTQQEDSAVYLCASSLGGGSYEQYFGPGTRLTVT.

The chain carries TRBV7-6 and TRBJ2-7; a weak D match, TRBD2 (7 bases). The length of the CDR3 is 16 residues. Germline V gene sequence: CDR1 SGHVS, CDR2 FNYEAQ. V was trimmed by 1 base and J by 1 base, leaving 14 bases between them. CDR3 DNA: TGTGCCAGCAGCTTAGGGGGGGGGGGGACATCCTACGAGCAGTACTTC. This codes for CASSLGGGGTSYEQYF. Variable domain in full (rest from reference TRBV7-6 and TRBJ2-7): GAGVSQSPRYKVTKRGQDVALRCDPISGHVSLYWYRQALGQGPEFLTYFNYEAQQDKSGLPNDRFSAERPEGSISTLTIQRTEQRDSAMYRCASSLGGGGTSYEQYFGPGTRLTVT.

This chain uses TRBV12-3 or TRBV12-4 with TRBJ2-1; D is unclear. Trimming took off 7 bases at V and 0 bases at J, with 4 bases between the two ends. This CDR3 spans 12 amino acids. CDR3 nucleotide sequence: TGTGCCAGCACTCCCTCCTACAATGAGCAGTTCTTC. This encodes CASTPSYNEQFF.